This TCR beta chain was retrieved from a study of T cells after yellow fever vaccination. Overall study results and limits: Re-detected after boosting: most primary clones, 96% of CD4 and about 89% of CD8. Clonotypes shared by both compartments, CD4 and CD8, made up a small share.

The CDR3 contains 13 residues. Trimming took 0 bases from V and 1 from J, leaving 1 base between them. Germline loops: CDR1 MGHRA, CDR2 YSYEKL. Turning to this clonotype: What it binds is not known.

Template switching by 5'RACE produced TCR cDNA, adding a universal primer site and UMIs. TCRdb analysed the 5' RACE reads with MiXCR anew, one entry per CDR3 protein. The sample records 500,000 to 650,000 distinct CDR3 sequences, around a sixth being singletons. The chain joins TRBV4-1 to TRBJ1-5; no reliable D call. Sample: PBMCs, taken about 5 days after the first yellow fever vaccination. This receptor was obtained from a man younger than 35 who received the YFV17D yellow fever vaccine. The CDR3 here is CASSQESNQPQHF. As DNA, the CDR3 is TGCGCCAGCAGCCAAGAAAGCAATCAGCCCCAGCATTTT.